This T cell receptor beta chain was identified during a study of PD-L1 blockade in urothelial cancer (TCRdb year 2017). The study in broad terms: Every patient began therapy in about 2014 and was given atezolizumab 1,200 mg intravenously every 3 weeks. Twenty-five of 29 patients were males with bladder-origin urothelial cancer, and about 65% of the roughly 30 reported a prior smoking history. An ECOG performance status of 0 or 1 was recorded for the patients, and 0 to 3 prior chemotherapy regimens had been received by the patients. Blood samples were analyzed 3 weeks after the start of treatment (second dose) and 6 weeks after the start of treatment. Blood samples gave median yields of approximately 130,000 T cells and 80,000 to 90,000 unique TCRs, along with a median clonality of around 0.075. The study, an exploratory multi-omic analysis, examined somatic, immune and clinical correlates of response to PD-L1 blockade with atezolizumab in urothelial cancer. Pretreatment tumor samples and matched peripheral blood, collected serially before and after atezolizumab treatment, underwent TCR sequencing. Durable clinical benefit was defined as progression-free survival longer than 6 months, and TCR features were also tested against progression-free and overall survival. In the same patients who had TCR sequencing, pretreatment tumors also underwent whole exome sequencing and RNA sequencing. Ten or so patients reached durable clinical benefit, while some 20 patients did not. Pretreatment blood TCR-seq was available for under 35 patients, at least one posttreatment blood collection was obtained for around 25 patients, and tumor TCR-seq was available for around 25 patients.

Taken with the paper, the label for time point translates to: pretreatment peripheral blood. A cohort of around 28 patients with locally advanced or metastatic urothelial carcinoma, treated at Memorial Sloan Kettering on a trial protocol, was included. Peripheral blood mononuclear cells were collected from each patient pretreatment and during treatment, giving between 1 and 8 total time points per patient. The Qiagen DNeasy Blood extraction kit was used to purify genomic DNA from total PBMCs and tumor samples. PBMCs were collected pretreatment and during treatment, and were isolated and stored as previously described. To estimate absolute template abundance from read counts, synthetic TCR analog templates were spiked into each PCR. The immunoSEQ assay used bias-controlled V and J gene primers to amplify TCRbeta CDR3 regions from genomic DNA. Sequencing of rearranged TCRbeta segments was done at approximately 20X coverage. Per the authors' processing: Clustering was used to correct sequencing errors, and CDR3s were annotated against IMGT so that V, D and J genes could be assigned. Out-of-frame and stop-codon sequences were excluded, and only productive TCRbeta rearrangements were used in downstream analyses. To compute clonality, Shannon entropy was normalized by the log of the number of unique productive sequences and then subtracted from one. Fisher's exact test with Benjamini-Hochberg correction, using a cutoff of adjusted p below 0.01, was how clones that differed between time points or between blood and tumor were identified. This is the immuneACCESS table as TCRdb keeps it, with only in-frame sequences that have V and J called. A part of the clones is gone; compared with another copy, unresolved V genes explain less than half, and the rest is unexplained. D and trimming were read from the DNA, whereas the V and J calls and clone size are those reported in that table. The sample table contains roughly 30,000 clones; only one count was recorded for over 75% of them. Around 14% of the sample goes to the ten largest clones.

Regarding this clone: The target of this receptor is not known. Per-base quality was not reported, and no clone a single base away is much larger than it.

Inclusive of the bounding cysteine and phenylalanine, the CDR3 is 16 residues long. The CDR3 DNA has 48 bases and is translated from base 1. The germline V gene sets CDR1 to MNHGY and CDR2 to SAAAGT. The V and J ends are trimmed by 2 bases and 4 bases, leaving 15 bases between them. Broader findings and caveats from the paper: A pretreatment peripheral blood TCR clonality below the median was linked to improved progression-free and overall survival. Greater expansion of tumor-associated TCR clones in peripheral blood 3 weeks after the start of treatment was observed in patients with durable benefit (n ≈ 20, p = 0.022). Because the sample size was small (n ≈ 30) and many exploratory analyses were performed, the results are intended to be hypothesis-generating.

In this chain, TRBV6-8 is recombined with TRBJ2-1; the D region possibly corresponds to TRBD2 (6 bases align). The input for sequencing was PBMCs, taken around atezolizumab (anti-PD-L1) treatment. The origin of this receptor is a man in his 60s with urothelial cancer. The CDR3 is CASSYGGTDTYNEQFF. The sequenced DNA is TGTGCCAGCAGTTACGGCGGGACGGACACGTACAATGAGCAGTTCTTC.